Below, 24 T cell receptor beta chains from the same sample are listed, as sequenced in a study of cytomegalovirus exposure and HLA in healthy donors. The PCR used 60 Vbeta and 13 Jbeta primers. Libraries were prepared by immunoSEQ multiplex PCR; TCRdb keeps only in-frame clonotypes and omits some of them. The specimen's table records about 120,000 clones. Sequenced sample: PBMCs. These TCRs come from a man aged 30-40 years in good health and CMV-seronegative.

V and J are TRBV19 and TRBJ1-5; 11 nucleotides line up with TRBD1. The CDR3 loop spans 15 amino acids. Unmatched junction bases numbered 7, after V lost 6 bases and J lost 6 bases. Per the germline V gene, CDR1 is LNHDA and CDR2 is SQIVND (reference sequence). CDR3: CASRPGQGASQPQHF. CDR3 DNA sequence: TGTGCCAGTAGACCCGGACAGGGGGCATCTCAGCCCCAGCATTTT.

The chain combines TRBV7-9 with TRBJ2-3; 12 bases fit TRBD2. Per the germline V gene, CDR1 is SEHNR and CDR2 is FQNEAQ (reference sequence). J was trimmed by 2 bases and V by 6 bases; bases with no gene match: 6. The length of the CDR3 is 16 residues. The CDR3 sequence is CASSPTSGGHTDTQYF. The CDR3 bases are TGTGCCAGCAGTCCTACTAGCGGGGGGCACACAGATACGCAGTATTTT.

The CDR3 DNA reads TGTGCCAGCAGCCTCGGGACAAAGGACAATCAGCCCCAGCATTTT. Translated, it gives CASSLGTKDNQPQHF. V and J are TRBV6-1 and TRBJ1-5; possibly TRBD1 for D (6 bases). Germline-derived CDR1 and CDR2 are MNHNS and SASEGT. This CDR3 is built from 15 residues. Trimming cost V 6 bases and J 3 bases, with 15 bases left between them.

The chain employs TRBV7-2 and TRBJ2-2, with 8 bases fitting TRBD2. Germline V lookup: CDR1 SGHTA, CDR2 FQGNSA. V lost 3 bases to trimming and J lost 0 bases; unmatched junction nucleotides: 3. The CDR3 spans 16 residues. The CDR3 bases are TGTGCCAGCAGCTTGTTTAGCGGGGCGAACACCGGGGAGCTGTTTTTT. Its protein product is CASSLFSGANTGELFF.

The chain couples TRBV4-1 to TRBJ2-3; 16 bases fit TRBD2. The CDR3 contains 18 residues. The V and J ends lost 3 bases and 5 bases, in that order; junction bases with no gene match: 8. Germline V gene data show CDR1 as MGHRA and CDR2 as YSYEKL. As DNA, the CDR3 is TGCGCCAGCAGCCAGGGGGGACTAGCGGGGGGGCCATTAGATACGCAGTATTTT. It codes for CASSQGGLAGGPLDTQYF.

The J gene is TRBJ2-1, the V gene TRBV28; TRBD2 is a possible D gene (6 bases). CDR3 size: 15 residues. CDR1 MDHEN and CDR2 SYDVKM come from the germline V gene. Deletions cut 6 bases from V and 0 bases from J, with 12 bases between. In DNA form, the CDR3 reads TGTGCCAGCAGCTCCGGGACTGTCTCCTACAATGAGCAGTTCTTC. This translates into CASSSGTVSYNEQFF.

The chain employs TRBV18 and TRBJ2-1; the D gene is possibly TRBD1 (6 bases). The V end lost 3 bases, the J end lost 7 bases, and 13 bases lay between the germline ends. CDR3 length equals 14 residues. Germline values: CDR1 KGHSH, CDR2 LQKENI. CDR3 sequence reads: CASSPGAPQNEQFF. Written as DNA, the CDR3 is TGTGCCAGCTCACCGGGGGCCCCCCAAAATGAGCAGTTCTTC.

J is TRBJ2-7 and V is TRBV18; the D is unclear. Germline CDR1 and CDR2: KGHSH and LQKENI. The CDR3 is 14 amino acids. The V and J ends lost 1 base and 3 bases respectively, with 10 bases between them. The CDR3 bases are TGTGCCAGCTCACCACGGGCTAACCTCTACGAGCAGTACTTC. It is translated as CASSPRANLYEQYF. Combining the CDR3 with reference TRBV18 and TRBJ2-7 gives the whole variable domain NAGVMQNPRHLVRRRGQEARLRCSPMKGHSHVYWYRQLPEEGLKFMVYLQKENIIDESGMPKERFSAEFPKEGPSILRIQQVVRGDSAAYFCASSPRANLYEQYFGPGTRLTVT.

The chain uses TRBV18 and TRBJ1-2; D unresolved. Germline V gene sequence: CDR1 KGHSH, CDR2 LQKENI. This CDR3 is 14 amino acids long. V was cut by 2 bases and J by 2 bases, with 9 bases left in between. CDR3 sequence reads: CASSPSIENYGYTF. The CDR3 nucleotides are TGTGCCAGCTCACCATCTATAGAGAACTATGGCTACACCTTC.

The genes are TRBV7-2 and TRBJ2-7; TRBD1 aligns across 7 bases. From germline, CDR1 is SGHTA and CDR2 FQGNSA. With V trimmed by 4 bases and J by 8 bases, 8 bases remained unmatched. CDR3 size: 13 residues. The CDR3 DNA reads TGTGCCAGCAGCTCCAATCGGGACAGCAAGCAGTACTTC. It is translated as CASSSNRDSKQYF.

V gene TRBV5-4 combines with J gene TRBJ2-7; 7 positions agree with TRBD1. V dropped 4 bases and J dropped 2; count of bases not matched to a gene: 12. The CDR3 is 16 amino acids. The germline CDR1 and CDR2 sequences are SGHNT and YYREEE (reference sequence). CDR3 region: CASSENRQGGPYEQYF. CDR3 DNA: TGTGCCAGCAGCGAAAATAGACAGGGTGGCCCCTACGAGCAGTACTTC.

This chain uses TRBV15 with TRBJ2-2, with D unresolved. V dropped 4 bases and J dropped 4 bases, with 16 bases sitting between them. CDR1 LNHNV and CDR2 YYDKDF come from the germline V gene (reference sequence). CDR3 size: 16 residues. This CDR3 reads CATSINSEVPTGELFF. The CDR3 DNA reads as TGTGCCACCAGCATTAATTCAGAGGTCCCCACCGGGGAGCTGTTTTTT. The full variable domain, its missing parts supplied by reference TRBV15 and TRBJ2-2, is DAMVIQNPRYQVTQFGKPVTLSCSQTLNHNVMYWYQQKSSQAPKLLFHYYDKDFNNEADTPDNFQSRRPNTSFCFLDIRSPGLGDTAMYLCATSINSEVPTGELFFGEGSRLTVL.

J is TRBJ1-1 and V is TRBV6-4; TRBD1 aligns across 7 bases. V dropped 6 bases and J dropped 0; count of bases not matched to a gene: 1. The CDR3 has 13 residues. Germline lookup yields CDR1 MRHNA and CDR2 SNTAGT. The CDR3 sequence: CASSRGVNTEAFF. The CDR3 nucleotides are TGTGCCAGCAGCAGGGGGGTGAACACTGAAGCTTTCTTT.

The chain has TRBV7-2 and TRBJ2-5; TRBD1 matches 7 bases. Near its end, the DNA agrees better with TRBJ2-7, so the J call may be wrong. Per the germline V gene, CDR1 is SGHTA and CDR2 is FQGNSA. This CDR3 comprises 15 residues. The CDR3 sequence is CASSSSRGRSYEQYF. CDR3 sequence (DNA): TGTGCCAGCAGCTCCTCTAGGGGGCGGTCCTACGAGCAGTACTTC.

A note on this clone: Other DNA sequences in the sample encode the same CDR3. This rearrangement joins TRBV2 to TRBJ1-2; 7 bases match TRBD1. V gave up 4 bases and J gave up 5 bases; unmatched junction bases: 4. Germline V lookup: CDR1 SNHLY, CDR2 FYNNEI. The CDR3 sequence is 13 residues long. The CDR3 DNA sequence: TGTGCCAGCAGTGGGACAGGACCTTATGGCTACACCTTC. Translated: CASSGTGPYGYTF. The full variable domain, rest sourced from reference TRBV2 and TRBJ1-2, is EPEVTQTPSHQVTQMGQEVILRCVPISNHLYFYWYRQILGQKVEFLVSFYNNEISEKSEIFDDQFSVERPDGSNFTLKIRSTKLEDSAMYFCASSGTGPYGYTFGSGTRLTVV.

This chain uses TRBV29-1 with TRBJ2-3, with D hard to call. The V gene's germline CDR1 is SQVTM and CDR2 ANQGSEA. V dropped 3 bases and J dropped 2 bases, with 6 bases sitting between them. The CDR3 spans 12 residues. CDR3 sequence: CSVERYTDTQYF. CDR3 DNA: TGCAGCGTTGAGCGCTACACAGATACGCAGTATTTT.

This chain connects TRBV2 to TRBJ1-1, with D maybe TRBD1 (6 bases). V was trimmed by 6 bases and J by 1 base, leaving 12 bases between them. This CDR3 is 14 amino acids long. Germline V gives CDR1 SNHLY, CDR2 FYNNEI. Written as DNA, the CDR3 is TGTGCCAGCAGCCCACAGGGCTCGAACACTGAAGCTTTCTTT. This codes for CASSPQGSNTEAFF. Full variable domain (outside the CDR3, taken from reference TRBV2 and TRBJ1-1): EPEVTQTPSHQVTQMGQEVILRCVPISNHLYFYWYRQILGQKVEFLVSFYNNEISEKSEIFDDQFSVERPDGSNFTLKIRSTKLEDSAMYFCASSPQGSNTEAFFGQGTRLTVV.

Details on this clone: This CDR3 is also generated by other DNA sequences in the sample. This chain joins TRBV2 and TRBJ2-5; 10 bases match TRBD2. Germline CDR1 and CDR2: SNHLY and FYNNEI. The CDR3 spans 13 residues. The ends lost 6 bases at V and 5 bases at J; junction bases unmatched: 3. The CDR3 nucleotides are TGTGCCAGCAGGGCAGCGGGGGGGGAGACCCAGTACTTC. Encoded protein: CASRAAGGETQYF.

This chain connects TRBV9 to TRBJ2-4; a weak D match, TRBD2 (7 bases). V was trimmed by 0 bases and J by 3 bases, leaving 16 bases between them. The CDR3 is made up of 17 amino acids. In germline, CDR1 is SGDLS, CDR2 YYNGEE. The CDR3 DNA is TGTGCCAGCAGCGTAGGGTTTAGGGGGGGCGGCAAAAACATTCAGTACTTC. Its protein is CASSVGFRGGGKNIQYF.

The chain couples TRBV6-6 to TRBJ1-2; D gene uncertain. The germline V gene encodes CDR1 MNHNY and CDR2 SVGAGI (reference sequence). There are 11 residues in the CDR3. V was trimmed by 6 bases and J by 5 bases, leaving 7 bases between them. In DNA, the CDR3 is TGTGCCAGCAGCCGCGGGTATGGCTACACCTTC. It yields the protein CASSRGYGYTF.

The V and J genes are TRBV5-1 and TRBJ2-7, with D possibly matching TRBD1 (5 bases). Germline CDR1 is SGHRS and CDR2 is YFSETQ. The germline V and J ends were trimmed by 0 bases and 2 bases, with 12 bases remaining between them. CDR3 length equals 15 residues. The CDR3 nucleotides are TGCGCCAGCAGCTTGGGGCCAGGGCAAGCCTACGAGCAGTACTTC. Translating it yields CASSLGPGQAYEQYF.

This chain links TRBV28 with TRBJ1-2, with D possibly matching TRBD1 (5 bases). Germline V gene data show CDR1 as MDHEN and CDR2 as SYDVKM. V lost 5 bases to trimming and J lost 5 bases, with 9 bases between them. The CDR3 consists of 12 residues. CDR3 nucleotides: TGTGCCAGCAGTATGGGGCTTTATGGCTACACCTTC. Amino acid sequence: CASSMGLYGYTF.

The chain couples TRBV5-1 to TRBJ1-4; TRBD1 aligns across 8 bases. The germline CDR1 and CDR2 sequences are SGHRS and YFSETQ. This CDR3 contains 15 residues. V lost 4 bases, J lost 3 bases, and 5 bases stayed unmatched. In nucleotides, the CDR3 is TGCGCCAGCAGCCACAGGGGGGCTGCTAATGAAAAACTGTTTTTT. It yields the protein CASSHRGAANEKLFF.

This chain uses TRBV18 with TRBJ1-1; D remains ambiguous. CDR3 length equals 12 residues. Trimming took 4 bases from V and 1 from J, leaving 4 bases between them. Germline CDR1 KGHSH, CDR2 LQKENI. Here the CDR3 DNA reads TGTGCCAGCTCACTTAAGAACACTGAAGCTTTCTTT. Protein product: CASSLKNTEAFF.